Listed here is a single T cell receptor beta chain. Its antigen is not known. From germline, CDR1 is MNHEY and CDR2 SMNVEV (reference sequence). This CDR3 region has 19 residues. J gave up 0 bases and V 2 bases, and 15 bases lay outside the gene matches. Healthy bone marrow donors made up the donors. PCR was performed using 60 Vbeta and 13 Jbeta primers. Libraries were prepared by immunoSEQ multiplex PCR; TCRdb keeps only in-frame clonotypes and omits some of them. The sample lists approximately 180,000 clones; 70% to 85% were seen once. This specimen belongs to a study of cytomegalovirus exposure and HLA in healthy donors. General study points: Likely technical artifact: a cluster of highly shared sequence variants. Diagnosis of cytomegalovirus status made by the classifier reportedly showed high specificity and sensitivity. There were some public TCRs occurring in many donors, but most TCR sequences were rare.

This sequence was found in a woman aged 60-75 years in good health and CMV-seropositive. This sequence joins TRBV27 and TRBJ2-7; TRBD2 aligns across 8 bases. Material for sequencing was PBMCs. CDR3 region: CASSLIPPLLAESSYEQYF. The CDR3 DNA sequence: TGTGCCAGCAGTTTAATCCCGCCGCTACTAGCGGAGAGCTCCTACGAGCAGTACTTC.